This T cell receptor beta chain was observed in a study of memory CD4+ T cells and cytomegalovirus serostatus. In its sample, this clone is medium-sized (0.01 to 0.1%). Its antigen is currently unknown. Trimming removed 5 bases from V and 0 bases from J, with 13 bases in between. This CDR3 is built from 15 residues. Per the germline V gene, CDR1 is SNHLY and CDR2 is FYNNEI. Original methodology: Out-of-frame sequences were removed, leaving around 2.2 million distinct TCRbeta sequences. TCRdb's table, derived via immunoSEQ multiplex PCR, lists solely in-frame clones and lacks some. That table supplies the V and J calls and clone size; D and trimming were determined from the DNA. The top ten hold around 0.6% of the sample, which has about 42,000 clones, more than 60% seen once. Study results and limitations: Repertoires predicted CMV serostatus with median bootstrapped AUC of about 0.94. Suggested: most of the CMV-linked TCR signature lies in CD4+ memory cells.

Single viable CD3+CD4+CD8-CD45RO+ cells were sorted as the memory CD4+ T cells. After thawing, CD4+ T cells were positively selected. Sequenced sample: memory CD4+ T cells from blood. The chain joins TRBV2 to TRBJ1-1; no clear D. The receptor was derived from an adult in good health and CMV-seronegative. The CDR3, as DNA: TGTGCCAGCAGTCCCTACGGACCGATGAACACTGAAGCTTTCTTT. As protein: CASSPYGPMNTEAFF.